This T cell receptor beta chain was identified in a study of PD-L1 blockade in urothelial cancer. In the study overall: In the mid-2010s, patients got going on atezolizumab, taking 1,200 mg intravenously every 3 weeks. About 85% of the 29 patients were men whose urothelial cancer was bladder-origin. Blood analysis took place 3 weeks (second dose) and 6 weeks after treatment start.

The repertoire was sequenced with immunoSEQ multiplex PCR; TCRdb's copy has only in-frame clones and lacks some. The table has tens of thousands of clones, about 85% seen once. Between the trimmed V and J ends, which lost 4 bases and 0 bases, there was a span of 12 bases. The CDR3 totals 15 residues. CDR1 LNHDA and CDR2 SQIVND come from the germline V gene (reference sequence). Time point in this sample: pretreatment peripheral blood. This TCR was sampled from a man between 60 and 70 years old with urothelial cancer. The chain couples TRBV19 to TRBJ2-5, with D perhaps TRBD1 (6 bases). The sample here was PBMCs, taken around atezolizumab (anti-PD-L1) treatment. The CDR3 sequence: CASSNTDRNQETQYF. CDR3 bases: TGTGCCAGTAGTAATACTGACAGGAACCAAGAGACCCAGTACTTC.